This is a list of T cell receptor beta chains from one sample in a study of identical twins. TCRdb reanalysed the 5' RACE reads using MiXCR and keeps one entry per CDR3 protein. The profile shows 1.5 million to 2 million distinct CDR3 sequences, more than 30% of them singletons. The sequencing sample was made of cord blood. The receptors were sampled from a newborn girl in good health. The CDR3 runs from the conserved cysteine through the conserved F or W. The order of the fields is J gene, V gene, clone size, D gene, CDR3 DNA, CDR3 protein. D genes are given only for firm matches. Some rows have no size entry. The others give once, few or many, or a class for an expanded clone.

>TRBJ1-6|TRBV2|once|NA
TGTGCCAGCAGGGAAACCGGACTGACTTCACCCCTCCACTTT
CASRETGLTSPLHF
>TRBJ1-1|TRBV13|few|NA
TGTGCCAGCAGCGCACAGGGATGGCTCACTGAAGCTTTCTTT
CASSAQGWLTEAFF
>TRBJ1-2|TRBV6-6|many|TRBD1
TGTGCCAGCAGTAGGGGGCTTGATGGCTACACCTTC
CASSRGLDGYTF
>TRBJ2-3|TRBV20-1|NA|TRBD2
TGCAGTGCTAGTAGCGGGAGGACCACAGATACGCAGTATTTT
CSASSGRTTDTQYF
>TRBJ1-5|TRBV20-1|NA|TRBD1
TGCAGTGCTACCCCCGGGACAGTGGGCAATCGGCCCCAGCATTTT
CSATPGTVGNRPQHF
>TRBJ2-1|TRBV3-1|NA|NA
TGTGCCAGCAGCCCCTCTAATAAGTTCCTCTCCTACGAGCAGTTCTTC
CASSPSNKFLSYEQFF
>TRBJ2-1|TRBV5-1|NA|NA
TGCGCCAGCAGCTTGGAGGTCCTAGCAGCCTACAATGAGCAGTTCTTC
CASSLEVLAAYNEQFF
>TRBJ2-1|TRBV10-3|few|TRBD2
TGTGCCATCAGTGAGGGTGAACCCGGGACTAGCGGATACAATGAGCAGTTCTTC
CAISEGEPGTSGYNEQFF
>TRBJ2-3|TRBV7-2|few|TRBD1
TGTGCCAGCAGGGTGAACAGGGGGAAGACAGATACGCAGTATTTT
CASRVNRGKTDTQYF
>TRBJ2-3|TRBV12-3/TRBV12-4|many|NA
TGTGCCAGCACCCTAGCGGATACGCAGTATTTT
CASTLADTQYF
>TRBJ2-7|TRBV5-1|NA|TRBD2
TGCGCCAGCAGCTTTGCTCTAGCGGGAGGCTACGAGCAGTACTTC
CASSFALAGGYEQYF
>TRBJ1-1|TRBV10-3|NA|TRBD1
TGTGCCATCAGTGGCAATGACAGGGGCGGCACTGAAGCTTTCTTT
CAISGNDRGGTEAFF
>TRBJ2-5|TRBV12-3/TRBV12-4|few|NA
TGTGCCAGCAGTTACCGGGGATACCAAGAGACCCAGTACTTC
CASSYRGYQETQYF
>TRBJ2-3|TRBV12-3/TRBV12-4|NA|NA
TGTGCCAGCAGGCAGGGGACTTGGGATACGCAGTATTTT
CASRQGTWDTQYF
>TRBJ1-5|TRBV18|few|TRBD1
TGTGCCAGCTCACGGACAGGGGGAAGAGGCAATCAGCCCCAGCATTTT
CASSRTGGRGNQPQHF
>TRBJ2-4|TRBV5-1|NA|TRBD2
TGCGCCAGCAGCTTCCTACTAGCGGGGGGGCACAATGAGCAGTACTTC
CASSFLLAGGHNEQYF
>TRBJ2-3|TRBV7-8|NA|NA
TGTGCCAGCAGCGATCAGCGGGCACTTCAGGGGTCAGATACGCAGTATTTT
CASSDQRALQGSDTQYF
>TRBJ2-3|TRBV7-6|NA|NA
TGTGCCAGCAGCCGCATTAGCGGAAGCACAGATACGCAGTATTTT
CASSRISGSTDTQYF
>TRBJ2-3|TRBV12-3/TRBV12-4|few|NA
TGTGCCAGCAGCCCCCGACAGGTCCGCACAGATACGCAGTATTTT
CASSPRQVRTDTQYF
>TRBJ1-1|TRBV4-1|few|NA
TGCGCCAGCAGCCACCTCTATTTTCCGGGACGGCAGCCGTTTGAAGCTTTCTTT
CASSHLYFPGRQPFEAFF
>TRBJ1-5|TRBV27|NA|NA
TGTGCCAGCACTCCACTGGCAGGGGATAGCAATCAGCCCCAGCATTTT
CASTPLAGDSNQPQHF
>TRBJ2-1|TRBV20-1|few|TRBD1
TGCAGTGCTAGAGAAATGGGAGGGACAGGGGGGTCCAATGAGCAGTTCTTC
CSAREMGGTGGSNEQFF
>TRBJ1-3|TRBV6-6|NA|TRBD1
TGTGCCAGCAGTTACTCCCCTCTTACAGGGGAGGGCAACACCATATATTTT
CASSYSPLTGEGNTIYF
>TRBJ1-6|TRBV6-6|many|NA
TGTGCCAGCAGTTACGACAGCTCCTATAATTCACCCCTCCACTTT
CASSYDSSYNSPLHF
>TRBJ1-4|TRBV29-1|few|NA
TGCAGCGTTCTGACAGTACGGAAACTGTTTTTT
CSVLTVRKLFF
>TRBJ2-3|TRBV14|few|NA
TGTGCCAGCAGCCACACCCCGGATACGCAGTATTTT
CASSHTPDTQYF
>TRBJ2-4|TRBV6-1|few|TRBD1
TGTGCCAGCAGCCCCGGGACAGCCAACATTCAGTACTTC
CASSPGTANIQYF
>TRBJ2-5|TRBV5-1|NA|NA
TGCGCCAGCAGCTTGGCCGGGTCAGAACAAGAGACCCAGTACTTC
CASSLAGSEQETQYF
>TRBJ2-3|TRBV6-1|NA|NA
TGTGCCAGCAGTATCTCTCCCCGTAGAGAGGGGAGGTATTTT
CASSISPRREGRYF
>TRBJ2-3|TRBV27|few|NA
TGTGCCAGCAGTTTATCGATCCGTCGACCAGATACGCAGTATTTT
CASSLSIRRPDTQYF
>TRBJ1-1|TRBV7-9|few|TRBD1
TGTGCCAGCAGCTTCCCTGGACAGGCCACTGAAGCTTTCTTT
CASSFPGQATEAFF
>TRBJ2-7|TRBV19|NA|NA
TGTGCCAGTAGTATATCGGCAGGTACCTACGAGCAGTACTTC
CASSISAGTYEQYF
>TRBJ2-5|TRBV6-6|few|NA
TGTGCCAGCAGTTACGTGGGACCCCAAGAGACCCAGTACTTC
CASSYVGPQETQYF
>TRBJ1-1|TRBV5-1|NA|NA
TGCGCCAGCAGCTTGGTGGGACCTAAAACTGAAGCTTTCTTT
CASSLVGPKTEAFF
>TRBJ2-7|TRBV7-2|once|NA
TGTGCCAGCAGCTTAGCACTAGAGGCCGAGCAGTACTTC
CASSLALEAEQYF
>TRBJ2-3|TRBV11-2|NA|NA
TGTGCCAGCAGCTTAAAACCAGGGTGGGACCGGTCCCGTAAGATCACAGATACGCAGTATTTT
CASSLKPGWDRSRKITDTQYF
>TRBJ2-2|TRBV7-6|NA|NA
TGTGCCAGCAGCTTATCTGTAGGCGGGGGCTCGAACACCGGGGAGCTGTTTTTT
CASSLSVGGGSNTGELFF
>TRBJ2-3|TRBV4-1|few|NA
TGCGCCAGCAGCCAAAGGTTCGCAGATACGCAGTATTTT
CASSQRFADTQYF
>TRBJ1-2|TRBV29-1|NA|NA
TGCAGCGCTGACCGACAGGCCTATGGCTACACCTTC
CSADRQAYGYTF
>TRBJ1-5|TRBV12-3/TRBV12-4|few|NA
TGTGCCAGCAGTTTGGCTTTGAGGGGAGGTTTACGGGATAGCAATCAGCCCCAGCATTTT
CASSLALRGGLRDSNQPQHF
>TRBJ1-2|TRBV29-1|many|NA
TGCAGCGTCGGAGGTACGGCTAACTATGGCTACACCTTC
CSVGGTANYGYTF
>TRBJ2-3|TRBV7-9|NA|TRBD1
TGTGCCAGCAGCTTGAGCCAGGGGGTTGGAGATACGCAGTATTTT
CASSLSQGVGDTQYF
>TRBJ2-5|TRBV28|few|TRBD2
TGTGCCAGCGGACTAGCGGGAAGGGGTGAGCAGTACTTC
CASGLAGRGEQYF
>TRBJ2-7|TRBV11-2|NA|NA
TGTGCCAGCAGCTGGAAGACAGGCCACGAGCAGTACTTC
CASSWKTGHEQYF
>TRBJ1-5|TRBV27|NA|NA
TGTGCCTCGGGCGAGGGGCCTCATGGTCAGCCCCAGCATTTT
CASGEGPHGQPQHF
>TRBJ2-1|TRBV20-1|few|NA
TGCAGTGCCTTGGAGGGAACATACAATGAGCAGTTCTTC
CSALEGTYNEQFF
>TRBJ2-3|TRBV9|few|NA
TGTGCCAGCAGCGTAGACTACCTAGGGACAGATACGCAGTATTTT
CASSVDYLGTDTQYF
>TRBJ2-5|TRBV7-2|NA|NA
TGTGCCAGCGGAATCTCCACCGAGGAGACCCAGTACTTC
CASGISTEETQYF
>TRBJ1-5|TRBV4-1|NA|NA
TGCGCCAGCAGTCAAGTGTTACAGGGCTTTAGCAATCAGCCCCAGCATTTT
CASSQVLQGFSNQPQHF
>TRBJ1-5|TRBV28|NA|NA
TGTGCCAGCACCTACACTCGCCTACAGCCCCAGCATTTT
CASTYTRLQPQHF
>TRBJ2-3|TRBV20-1|many|NA
TGCAGTGCTAGTTCTGATACGCAGTATTTT
CSASSDTQYF
>TRBJ1-6|TRBV12-3/TRBV12-4|few|NA
TGTGCCAGCAGTTTTAGAGGGTCCCCTTACTATAATTCACCCCTCCACTTT
CASSFRGSPYYNSPLHF
>TRBJ2-3|TRBV29-1|many|NA
TGCAGCGTCGAGGGGCCCACAGATACGCAGTATTTT
CSVEGPTDTQYF
>TRBJ2-5|TRBV4-1|few|NA
TGCGCCAGCAGCCAAATCTCGAGCGGGCCCCTCCAAGAGACCCAGTACTTC
CASSQISSGPLQETQYF
>TRBJ2-3|TRBV4-1|many|TRBD2
TGTGCCAGCAGCCGAGGGACTAGCGGGGGCACAGATACGCAGTATTTT
CASSRGTSGGTDTQYF